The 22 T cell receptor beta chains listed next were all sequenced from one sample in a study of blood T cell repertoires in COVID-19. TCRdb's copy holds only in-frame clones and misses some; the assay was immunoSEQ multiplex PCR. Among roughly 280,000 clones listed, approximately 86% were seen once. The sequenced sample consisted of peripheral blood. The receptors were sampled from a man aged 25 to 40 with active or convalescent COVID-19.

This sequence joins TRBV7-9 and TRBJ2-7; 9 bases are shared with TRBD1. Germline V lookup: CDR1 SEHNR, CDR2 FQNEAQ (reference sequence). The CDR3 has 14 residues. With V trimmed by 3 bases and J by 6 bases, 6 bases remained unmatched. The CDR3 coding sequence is TGTGCCAGCAGCTTTCCGGGACAGGGACTCGAGCAGTACTTC. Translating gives CASSFPGQGLEQYF.

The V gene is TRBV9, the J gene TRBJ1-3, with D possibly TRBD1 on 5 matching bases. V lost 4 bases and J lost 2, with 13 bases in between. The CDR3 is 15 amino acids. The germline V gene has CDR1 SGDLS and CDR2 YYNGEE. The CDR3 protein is CASSTNGGAGNTIYF. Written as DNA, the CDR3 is TGTGCCAGCAGCACGAACGGGGGTGCTGGAAACACCATATATTTT.

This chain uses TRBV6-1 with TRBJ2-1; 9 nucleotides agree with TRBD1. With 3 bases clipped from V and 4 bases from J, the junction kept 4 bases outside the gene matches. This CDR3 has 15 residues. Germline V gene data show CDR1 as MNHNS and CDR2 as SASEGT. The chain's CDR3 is CASSDVGQGYNEQFF. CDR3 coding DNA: TGTGCCAGCAGTGATGTCGGACAGGGGTACAATGAGCAGTTCTTC.

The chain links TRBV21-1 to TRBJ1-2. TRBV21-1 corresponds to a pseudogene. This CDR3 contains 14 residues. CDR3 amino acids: CASSKSRANYGYTF. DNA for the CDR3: TGTGCCAGCAGCAAAAGCCGAGCTAACTATGGCTACACCTTC.

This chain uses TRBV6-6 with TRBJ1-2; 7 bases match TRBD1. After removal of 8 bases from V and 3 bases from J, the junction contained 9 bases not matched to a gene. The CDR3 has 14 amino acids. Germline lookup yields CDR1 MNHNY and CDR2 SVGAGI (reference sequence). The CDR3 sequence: CASVEDRDYYGYTF. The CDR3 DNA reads TGTGCCAGCGTTGAAGACAGGGACTACTATGGCTACACCTTC.

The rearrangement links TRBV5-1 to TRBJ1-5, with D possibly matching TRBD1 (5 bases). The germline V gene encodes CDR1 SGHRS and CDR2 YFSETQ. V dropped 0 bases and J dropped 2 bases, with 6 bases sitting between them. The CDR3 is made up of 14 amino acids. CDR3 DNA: TGCGCCAGCAGCTTGGAACAGGGCAATCAGCCCCAGCATTTT. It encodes CASSLEQGNQPQHF.

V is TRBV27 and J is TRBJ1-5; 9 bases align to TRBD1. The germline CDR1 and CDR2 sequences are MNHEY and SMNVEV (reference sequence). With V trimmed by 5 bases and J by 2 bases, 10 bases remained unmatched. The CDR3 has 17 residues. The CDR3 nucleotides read TGTGCCAGCAGTCTCTTCCAGACAGGGGGACGCAATCAGCCCCAGCATTTT. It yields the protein CASSLFQTGGRNQPQHF.

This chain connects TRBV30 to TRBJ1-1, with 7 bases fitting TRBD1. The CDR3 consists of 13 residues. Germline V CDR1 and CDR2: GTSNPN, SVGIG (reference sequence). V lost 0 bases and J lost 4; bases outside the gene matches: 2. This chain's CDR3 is CAWSVTGATEAFF. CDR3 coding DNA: TGTGCCTGGAGTGTAACAGGGGCCACTGAAGCTTTCTTT.

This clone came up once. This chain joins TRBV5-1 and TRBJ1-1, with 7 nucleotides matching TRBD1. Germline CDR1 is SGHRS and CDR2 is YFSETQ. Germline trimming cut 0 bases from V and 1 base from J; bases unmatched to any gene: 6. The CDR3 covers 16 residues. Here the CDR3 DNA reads TGCGCCAGCAGCTTGGCGGGCCAGGGGGGGAACACTGAAGCTTTCTTT. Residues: CASSLAGQGGNTEAFF.

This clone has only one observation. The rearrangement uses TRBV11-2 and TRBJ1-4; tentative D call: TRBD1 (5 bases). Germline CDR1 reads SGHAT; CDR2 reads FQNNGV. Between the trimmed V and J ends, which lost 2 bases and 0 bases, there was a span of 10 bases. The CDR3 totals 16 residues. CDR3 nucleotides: TGTGCCAGCAGCTTAAGGCGGGACGCAACTAATGAAAAACTGTTTTTT. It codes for CASSLRRDATNEKLFF.

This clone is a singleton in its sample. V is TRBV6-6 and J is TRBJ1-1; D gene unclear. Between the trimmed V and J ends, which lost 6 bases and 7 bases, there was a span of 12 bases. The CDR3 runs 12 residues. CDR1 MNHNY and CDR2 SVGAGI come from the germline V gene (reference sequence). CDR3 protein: CASSPLPSEAFF. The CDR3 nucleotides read TGTGCCAGCAGCCCCCTCCCCAGTGAAGCTTTCTTT.

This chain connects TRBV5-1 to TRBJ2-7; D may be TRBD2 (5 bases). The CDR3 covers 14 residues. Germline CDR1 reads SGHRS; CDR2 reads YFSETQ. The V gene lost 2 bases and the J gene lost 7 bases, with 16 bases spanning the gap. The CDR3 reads CASSFGNNGGEQYF. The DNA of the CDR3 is TGCGCCAGCAGCTTTGGTAATAACGGAGGAGAGCAGTACTTC.

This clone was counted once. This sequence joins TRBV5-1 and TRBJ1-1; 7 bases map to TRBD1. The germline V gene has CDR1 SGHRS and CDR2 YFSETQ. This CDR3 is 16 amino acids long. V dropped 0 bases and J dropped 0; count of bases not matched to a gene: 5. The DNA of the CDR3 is TGCGCCAGCAGCTTGGAGCCCGACAGGGTGAACACTGAAGCTTTCTTT. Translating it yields CASSLEPDRVNTEAFF.

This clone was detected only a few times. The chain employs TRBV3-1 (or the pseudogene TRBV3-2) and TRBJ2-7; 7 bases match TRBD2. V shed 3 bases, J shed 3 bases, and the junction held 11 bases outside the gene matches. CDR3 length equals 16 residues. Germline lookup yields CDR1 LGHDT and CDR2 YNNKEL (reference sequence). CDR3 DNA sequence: TGTGCCAGCAGCCAGACCACTAGCGTTCGGTACTACGAGCAGTACTTC. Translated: CASSQTTSVRYYEQYF.

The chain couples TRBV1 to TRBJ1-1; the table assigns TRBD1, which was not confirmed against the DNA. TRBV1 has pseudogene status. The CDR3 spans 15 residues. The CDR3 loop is CTSSQEYRVNTEAFF. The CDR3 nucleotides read TGCACCAGCAGCCAAGAGTACAGGGTGAACACTGAAGCTTTCTTT.

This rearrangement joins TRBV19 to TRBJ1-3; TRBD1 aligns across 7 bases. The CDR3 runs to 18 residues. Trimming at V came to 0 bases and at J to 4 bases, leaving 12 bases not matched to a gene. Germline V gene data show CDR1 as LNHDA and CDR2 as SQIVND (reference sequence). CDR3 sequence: CASSIDLGQGVGGNTIYF. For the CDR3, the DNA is TGTGCCAGTAGTATAGATCTGGGTCAGGGGGTGGGAGGAAACACCATATATTTT. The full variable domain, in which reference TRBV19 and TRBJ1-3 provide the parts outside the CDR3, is DGGITQSPKYLFRKEGQNVTLSCEQNLNHDAMYWYRQDPGQGLRLIYYSQIVNDFQKGDIAEGYSVSREKKESFPLTVTSAQKNPTAFYLCASSIDLGQGVGGNTIYFGEGSWLTVV.

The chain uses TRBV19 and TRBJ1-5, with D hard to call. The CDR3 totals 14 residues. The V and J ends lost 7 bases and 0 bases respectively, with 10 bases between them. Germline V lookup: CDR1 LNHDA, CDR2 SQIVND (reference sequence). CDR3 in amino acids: CASNKLNSNQPQHF. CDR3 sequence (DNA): TGTGCCAGTAATAAGCTGAATAGCAATCAGCCCCAGCATTTT.

The CDR3 region is CAWSRGGIRRAEAFF. In DNA form, the CDR3 reads TGTGCCTGGAGTAGGGGGGGGATAAGGAGGGCTGAAGCTTTCTTT. The V call is TRBV30, the J call TRBJ1-1; a weak D match, TRBD1 (6 bases). Trimming shortened V by 2 bases and J by 6 bases, and 19 bases separated the two germline ends. The CDR3 extends over 15 amino acids. The V gene's germline CDR1 is GTSNPN and CDR2 SVGIG (reference sequence).

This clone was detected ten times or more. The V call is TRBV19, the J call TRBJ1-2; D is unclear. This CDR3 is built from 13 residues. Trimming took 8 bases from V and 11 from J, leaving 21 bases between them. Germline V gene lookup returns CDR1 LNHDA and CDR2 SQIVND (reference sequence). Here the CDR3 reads CASAAGSRGSYTF. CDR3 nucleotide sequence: TGTGCCAGTGCAGCAGGAAGCCGTGGGAGTTACACCTTC.

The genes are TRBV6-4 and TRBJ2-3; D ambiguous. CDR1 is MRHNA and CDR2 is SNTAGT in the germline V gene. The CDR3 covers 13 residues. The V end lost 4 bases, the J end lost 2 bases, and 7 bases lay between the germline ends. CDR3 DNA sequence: TGTGCCAGCAGTGTAGTCAACACAGATACGCAGTATTTT. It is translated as CASSVVNTDTQYF.

This chain's CDR3 is CASSLGDSSYEQYF. In nucleotides, the CDR3 is TGTGCCAGCAGCTTAGGGGACTCCAGCTACGAGCAGTACTTC. The gene calls are TRBV13 and TRBJ2-7, with TRBD2 as a possible D gene (5 bases). From germline, CDR1 is PRHDT and CDR2 FYEKMQ (reference sequence). Trimming pared 0 bases from V and 3 bases from J, leaving 9 bases between. This CDR3 has 14 residues.

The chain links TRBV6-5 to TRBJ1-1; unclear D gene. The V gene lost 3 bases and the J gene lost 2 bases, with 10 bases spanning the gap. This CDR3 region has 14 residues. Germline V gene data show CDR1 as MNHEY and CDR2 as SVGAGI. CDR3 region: CASSYGQRNTEAFF. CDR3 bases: TGTGCCAGCAGTTATGGGCAGAGAAACACTGAAGCTTTCTTT.